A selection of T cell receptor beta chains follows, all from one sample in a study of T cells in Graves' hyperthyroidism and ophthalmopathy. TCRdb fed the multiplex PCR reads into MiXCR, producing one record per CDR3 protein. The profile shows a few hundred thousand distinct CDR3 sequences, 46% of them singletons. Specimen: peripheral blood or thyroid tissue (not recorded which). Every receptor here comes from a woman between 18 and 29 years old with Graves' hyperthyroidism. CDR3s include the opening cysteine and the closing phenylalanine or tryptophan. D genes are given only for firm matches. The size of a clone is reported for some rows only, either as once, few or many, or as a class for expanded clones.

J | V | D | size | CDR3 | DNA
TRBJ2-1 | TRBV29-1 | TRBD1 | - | CSVGTGYNEQFF | TGCAGCGTGGGGACAGGCTACAATGAGCAGTTCTTC
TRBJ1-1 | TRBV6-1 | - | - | CASKPGKNTEAFF | TGTGCCTCAAAACCGGGGAAGAACACTGAAGCTTTCTTT
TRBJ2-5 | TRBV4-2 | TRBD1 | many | CASSQPGQQETQYF | TGTGCCAGCAGCCAACCGGGACAGCAAGAGACCCAGTACTTC
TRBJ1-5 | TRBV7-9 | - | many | CASSLHSSYSNQPQHF | TGTGCCAGCAGCTTACACAGCAGTTATAGCAATCAGCCCCAGCATTTT
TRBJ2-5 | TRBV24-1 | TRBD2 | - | CATSDTYGTSGQETQYF | TGTGCCACCAGTGATACCTACGGGACTAGCGGCCAAGAGACCCAGTACTTC
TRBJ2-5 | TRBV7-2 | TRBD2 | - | CASSLSSGGTQYF | TGTGCCAGCAGCTTATCGAGCGGGGGGACCCAGTACTTC
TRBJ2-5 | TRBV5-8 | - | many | CASTRAEEETQYF | TGTGCCAGCACCAGGGCTGAAGAAGAGACCCAGTACTTC
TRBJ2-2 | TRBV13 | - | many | CASSFWGIGELFF | TGTGCCAGCAGCTTTTGGGGAATCGGGGAGCTGTTTTTT
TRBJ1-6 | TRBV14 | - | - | CASSLGWYSPLHF | TGTGCCAGCAGCCTCGGATGGTATTCACCCCTCCACTTT
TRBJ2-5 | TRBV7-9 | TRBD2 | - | CASSSRLLAGETQYF | TGTGCCAGCAGCAGCCGCCTGCTAGCGGGAGAGACCCAGTACTTC
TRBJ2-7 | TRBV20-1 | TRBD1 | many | CSATGQAYYEQYF | TGCAGTGCTACCGGACAGGCCTACTACGAGCAGTACTTC
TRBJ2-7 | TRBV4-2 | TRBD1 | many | CASSSTRQGSSYEQYF | TGTGCCAGCAGCTCGACAAGACAGGGGAGCTCCTACGAGCAGTACTTC
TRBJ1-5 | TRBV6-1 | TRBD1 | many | CASGGTGGTNQPQHF | TGTGCCAGCGGTGGGACAGGGGGGACCAATCAGCCCCAGCATTTT
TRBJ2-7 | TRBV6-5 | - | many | CASSSPKGYEQYF | TGTGCCAGCAGTTCCCCCAAGGGGTACGAGCAGTACTTC
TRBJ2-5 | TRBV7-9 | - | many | CASRWGELTQYF | TGTGCCAGTCGTTGGGGGGAATTGACCCAGTACTTC
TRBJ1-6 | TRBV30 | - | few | CAWRDRSRAGSPLHF | TGTGCCTGGAGGGACCGATCCCGGGCAGGGTCACCCCTCCACTTT
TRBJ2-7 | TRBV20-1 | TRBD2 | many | CSARTSGSSEGEQYF | TGCAGTGCTAGGACTAGCGGGAGTTCCGAGGGCGAGCAGTACTTC
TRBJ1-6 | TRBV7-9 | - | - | CASSSEANNSPLHF | TGTGCCAGCAGCTCAGAGGCGAATAATTCACCCCTCCACTTT
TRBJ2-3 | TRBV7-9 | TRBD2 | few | CASSHPLLVAGVEDTQYF | TGTGCCAGCAGCCATCCATTGTTAGTAGCGGGAGTGGAAGATACGCAGTATTTT
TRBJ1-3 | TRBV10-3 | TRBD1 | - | CATAGTGLYGYTIYF | TGTGCCACCGCCGGGACAGGGTTGTATGGCTACACCATATATTTT
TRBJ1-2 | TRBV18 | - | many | CASSPQAEGEGYTF | TGTGCCAGCTCACCGCAGGCCGAAGGGGAAGGCTACACCTTC
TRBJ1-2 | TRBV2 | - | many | CASIGQISLYGYTF | TGTGCCAGCATTGGACAGATCTCCCTCTATGGCTACACCTTC
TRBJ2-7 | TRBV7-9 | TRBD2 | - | CASSPPGLAGGLEQYF | TGTGCCAGCAGTCCGCCGGGACTAGCGGGAGGACTCGAGCAGTACTTC
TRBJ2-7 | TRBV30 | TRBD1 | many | CARYGQGLHEQYF | TGTGCCCGTTATGGACAGGGTCTACACGAGCAGTACTTC
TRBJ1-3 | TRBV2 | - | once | CASGESFAISGNTIYF | TGTGCCAGCGGTGAGAGCTTTGCGATCTCTGGAAACACCATATATTTT
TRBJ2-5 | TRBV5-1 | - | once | CASSGGGTEETQYF | TGCGCCAGCAGCGGGGGGGGCACGGAAGAGACCCAGTACTTC
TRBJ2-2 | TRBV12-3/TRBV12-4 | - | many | CASSLYTNTGELFF | TGTGCCAGCAGTCTATACACGAACACCGGGGAGCTGTTTTTT
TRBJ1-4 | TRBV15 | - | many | CATAAGVDEKLFF | TGTGCCACCGCGGCAGGGGTAGATGAAAAACTGTTTTTT
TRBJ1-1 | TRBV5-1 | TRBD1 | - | CASSVRTGTGGIRGTEAFF | TGCGCCAGCAGCGTGAGGACCGGGACAGGGGGTATTCGTGGCACTGAAGCTTTCTTT
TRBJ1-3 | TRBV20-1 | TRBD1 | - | CSAGRTGEKSGSGDTIYF | TGCAGTGCGGGTAGGACAGGGGAGAAATCAGGGTCTGGAGACACCATATATTTT
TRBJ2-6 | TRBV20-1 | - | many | CSAPGGLISGANVLTF | TGCAGTGCCCCAGGGGGGCTTATCTCTGGGGCCAACGTCCTGACTTTC
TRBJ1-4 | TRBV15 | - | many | CATSRGGQGNEKLFF | TGTGCCACCAGCAGAGGAGGGCAGGGTAATGAAAAACTGTTTTTT
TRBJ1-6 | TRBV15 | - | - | CATSRDRTPLHF | TGTGCCACCAGCAGAGATCGAACACCCCTCCACTTT
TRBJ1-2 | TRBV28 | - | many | CASSPPDNDGYTF | TGTGCCAGCAGTCCCCCGGACAACGACGGCTACACCTTC
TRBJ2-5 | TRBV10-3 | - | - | CAISEDHQGLTETQYF | TGTGCCATCAGTGAGGACCATCAGGGTTTGACAGAGACCCAGTACTTC
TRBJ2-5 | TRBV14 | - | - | CASSQSRQETQYF | TGTGCCAGCAGCCAATCGCGACAAGAGACCCAGTACTTC
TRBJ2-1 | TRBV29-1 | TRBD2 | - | CSVVSGRAYNEQFF | TGCAGCGTTGTGAGCGGGAGGGCCTACAATGAGCAGTTCTTC
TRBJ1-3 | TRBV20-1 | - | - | CSAESGIYGYTIYF | TGCAGTGCTGAGTCAGGAATCTATGGCTACACCATATATTTT
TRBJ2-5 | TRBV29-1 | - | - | CSYSESGTQYF | TGCAGTTACTCGGAGTCCGGGACCCAGTACTTC
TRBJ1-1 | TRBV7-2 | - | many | CASSFDSNMNTEAFF | TGTGCCAGCAGCTTTGATAGTAACATGAACACTGAAGCTTTCTTT
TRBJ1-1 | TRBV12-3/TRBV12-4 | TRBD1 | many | CASSLHRGGGTEAFF | TGTGCCAGCAGTTTACACAGGGGAGGGGGCACTGAAGCTTTCTTT
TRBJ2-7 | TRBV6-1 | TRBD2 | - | CASSWASGSHEQYF | TGTGCCAGCAGTTGGGCTAGCGGGAGCCACGAGCAGTACTTC
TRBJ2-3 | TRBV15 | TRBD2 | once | CATSRAGGAPDTQYF | TGTGCCACCAGCAGAGCGGGAGGGGCCCCGGATACGCAGTATTTT
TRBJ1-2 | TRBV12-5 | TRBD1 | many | CASGFPGQSPNYGYTF | TGTGCTAGTGGTTTTCCGGGACAGTCTCCCAACTATGGCTACACCTTC
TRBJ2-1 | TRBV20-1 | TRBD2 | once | CSAREGLWTSSYNEQFF | TGCAGTGCTAGAGAAGGGTTATGGACTAGTTCGTACAATGAGCAGTTCTTC
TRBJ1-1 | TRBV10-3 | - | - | CAISESTRGVLNTEAFF | TGTGCCATCAGTGAGTCGACTCGGGGGGTTTTGAACACTGAAGCTTTCTTT